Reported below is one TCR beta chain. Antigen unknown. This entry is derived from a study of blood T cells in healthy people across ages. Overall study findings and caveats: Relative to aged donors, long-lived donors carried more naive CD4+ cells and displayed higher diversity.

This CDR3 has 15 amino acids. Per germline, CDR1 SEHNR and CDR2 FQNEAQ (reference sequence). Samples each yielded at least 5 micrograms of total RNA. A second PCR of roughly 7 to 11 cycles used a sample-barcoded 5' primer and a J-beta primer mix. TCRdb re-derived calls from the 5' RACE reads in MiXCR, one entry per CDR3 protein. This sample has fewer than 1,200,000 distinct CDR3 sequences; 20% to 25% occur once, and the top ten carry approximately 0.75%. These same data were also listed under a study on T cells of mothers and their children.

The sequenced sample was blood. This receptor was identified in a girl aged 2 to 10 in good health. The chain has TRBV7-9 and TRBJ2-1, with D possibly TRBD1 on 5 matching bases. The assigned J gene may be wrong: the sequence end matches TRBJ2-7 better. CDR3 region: CASSLATRVTHEQYF. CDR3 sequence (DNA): TGTGCCAGCAGCTTAGCCACCAGGGTGACGCACGAGCAGTACTTC.